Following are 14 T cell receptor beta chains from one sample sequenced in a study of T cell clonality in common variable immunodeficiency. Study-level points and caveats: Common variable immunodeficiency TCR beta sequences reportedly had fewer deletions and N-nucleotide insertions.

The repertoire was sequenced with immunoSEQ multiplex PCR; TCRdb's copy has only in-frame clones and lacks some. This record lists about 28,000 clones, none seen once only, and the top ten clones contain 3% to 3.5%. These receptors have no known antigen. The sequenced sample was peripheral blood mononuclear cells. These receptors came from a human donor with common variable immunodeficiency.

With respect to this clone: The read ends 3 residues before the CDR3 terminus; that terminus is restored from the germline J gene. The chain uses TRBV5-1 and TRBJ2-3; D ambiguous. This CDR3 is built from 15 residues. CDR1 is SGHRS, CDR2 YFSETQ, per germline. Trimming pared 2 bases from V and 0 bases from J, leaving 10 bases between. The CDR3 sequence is CASSFVVTSTDTQYF. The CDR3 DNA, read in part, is TGCGCCAGCAGCTTTGTCGTCACTAGCACAGATACG.

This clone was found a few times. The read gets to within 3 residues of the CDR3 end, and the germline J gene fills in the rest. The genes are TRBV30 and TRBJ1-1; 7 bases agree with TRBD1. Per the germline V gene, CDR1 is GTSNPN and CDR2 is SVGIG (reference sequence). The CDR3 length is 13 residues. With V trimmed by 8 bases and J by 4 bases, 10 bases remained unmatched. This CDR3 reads CAIEQGLPTEAFF. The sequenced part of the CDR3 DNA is TGTGCCATCGAACAGGGGCTACCCACTGAA.

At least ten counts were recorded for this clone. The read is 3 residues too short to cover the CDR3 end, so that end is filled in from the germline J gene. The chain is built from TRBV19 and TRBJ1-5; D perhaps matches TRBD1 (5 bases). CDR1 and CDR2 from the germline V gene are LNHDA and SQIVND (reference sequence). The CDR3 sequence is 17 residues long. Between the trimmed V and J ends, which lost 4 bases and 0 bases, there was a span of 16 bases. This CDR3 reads CASSRGGAGYSNQPQHF. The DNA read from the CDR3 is TGTGCCAGTAGTAGGGGAGGGGCCGGATATAGCAATCAGCCC.

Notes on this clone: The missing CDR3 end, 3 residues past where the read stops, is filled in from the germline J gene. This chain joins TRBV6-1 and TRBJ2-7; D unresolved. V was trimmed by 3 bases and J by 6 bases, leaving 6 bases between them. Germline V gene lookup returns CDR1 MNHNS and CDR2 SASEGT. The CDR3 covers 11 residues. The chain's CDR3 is CASSDLFEQYF. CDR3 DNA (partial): TGTGCCAGCAGTGACCTGTTCGAG.

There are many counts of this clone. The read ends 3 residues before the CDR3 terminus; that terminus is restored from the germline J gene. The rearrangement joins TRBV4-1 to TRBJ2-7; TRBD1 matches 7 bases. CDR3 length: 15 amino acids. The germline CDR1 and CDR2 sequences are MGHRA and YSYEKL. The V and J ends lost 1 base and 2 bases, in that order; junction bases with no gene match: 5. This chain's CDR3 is CASSQGGQSTYEQYF. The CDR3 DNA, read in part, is TGCGCCAGCAGCCAAGGGGGACAGTCAACCTACGAG.

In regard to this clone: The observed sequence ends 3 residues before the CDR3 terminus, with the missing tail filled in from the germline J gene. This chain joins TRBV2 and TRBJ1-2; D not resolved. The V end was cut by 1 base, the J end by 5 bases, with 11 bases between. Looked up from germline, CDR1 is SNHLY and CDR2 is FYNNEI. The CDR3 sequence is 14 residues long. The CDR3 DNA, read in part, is TGTGCCAGCAGTGAAGGTGGCAGGAAATATGGC. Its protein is CASSEGGRKYG. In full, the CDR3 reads CASSEGGRKYGYTF.

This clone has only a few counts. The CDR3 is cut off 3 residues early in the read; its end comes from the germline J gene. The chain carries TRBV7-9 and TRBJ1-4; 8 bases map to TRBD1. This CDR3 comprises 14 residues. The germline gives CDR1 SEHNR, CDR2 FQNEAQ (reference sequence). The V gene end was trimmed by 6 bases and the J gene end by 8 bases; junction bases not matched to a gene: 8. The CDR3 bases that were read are TGTGCCAGCAGGCGAGGACAGGGCCGGGAAAAA. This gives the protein CASRRGQGREK. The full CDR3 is CASRRGQGREKLFF.

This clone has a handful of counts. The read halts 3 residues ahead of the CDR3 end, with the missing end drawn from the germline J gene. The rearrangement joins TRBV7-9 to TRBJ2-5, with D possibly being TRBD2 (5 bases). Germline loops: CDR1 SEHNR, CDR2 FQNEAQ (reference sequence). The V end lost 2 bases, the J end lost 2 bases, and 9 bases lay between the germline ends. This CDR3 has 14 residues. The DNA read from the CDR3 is TGTGCCAGCAGCTTATCATCGGGGCAAGAGACC. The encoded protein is CASSLSSGQET. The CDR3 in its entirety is CASSLSSGQETQYF.

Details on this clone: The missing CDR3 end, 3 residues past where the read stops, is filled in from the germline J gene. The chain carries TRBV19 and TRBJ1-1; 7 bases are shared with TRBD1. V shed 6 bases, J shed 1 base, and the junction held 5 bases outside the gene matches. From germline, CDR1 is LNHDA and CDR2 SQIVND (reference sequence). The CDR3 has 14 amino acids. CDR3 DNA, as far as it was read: TGTGCCAGTAGACAGGGGAGGGGGAACACTGAA. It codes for CASRQGRGNTE. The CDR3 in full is CASRQGRGNTEAFF.

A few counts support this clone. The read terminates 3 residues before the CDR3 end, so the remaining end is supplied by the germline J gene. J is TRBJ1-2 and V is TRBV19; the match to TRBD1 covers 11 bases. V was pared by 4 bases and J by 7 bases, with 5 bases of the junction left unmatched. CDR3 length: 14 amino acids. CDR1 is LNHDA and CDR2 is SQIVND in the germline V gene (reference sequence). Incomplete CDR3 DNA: TGTGCCAGTAGTAAGGACAGGGGGCTCTTTGGC. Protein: CASSKDRGLFG. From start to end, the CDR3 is CASSKDRGLFGYTF.

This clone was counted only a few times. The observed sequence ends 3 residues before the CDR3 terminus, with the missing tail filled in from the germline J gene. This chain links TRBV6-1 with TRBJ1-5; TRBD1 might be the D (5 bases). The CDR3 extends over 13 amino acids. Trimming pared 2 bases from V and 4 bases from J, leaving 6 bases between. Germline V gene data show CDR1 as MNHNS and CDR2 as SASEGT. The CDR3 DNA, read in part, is TGTGCCAGCAGTGAACGGGGGAATCAGCCC. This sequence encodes CASSERGNQP. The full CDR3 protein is CASSERGNQPQHF.

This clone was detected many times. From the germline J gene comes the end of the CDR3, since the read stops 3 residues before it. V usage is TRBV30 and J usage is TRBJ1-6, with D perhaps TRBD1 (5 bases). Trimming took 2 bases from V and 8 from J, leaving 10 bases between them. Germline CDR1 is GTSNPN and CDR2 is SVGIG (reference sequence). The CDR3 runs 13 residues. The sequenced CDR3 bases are TGTGCCTGGAGTTCACAGGCAGATTCACCC. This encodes CAWSSQADSP. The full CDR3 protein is CAWSSQADSPLHF.

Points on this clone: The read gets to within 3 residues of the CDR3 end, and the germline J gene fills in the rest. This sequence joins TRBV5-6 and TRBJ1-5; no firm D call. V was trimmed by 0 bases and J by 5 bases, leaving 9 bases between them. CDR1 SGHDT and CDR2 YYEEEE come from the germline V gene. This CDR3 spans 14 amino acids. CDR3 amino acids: CASSLAGSDQPQHF. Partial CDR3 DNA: TGTGCCAGCAGCTTGGCCGGAAGCGATCAGCCC.

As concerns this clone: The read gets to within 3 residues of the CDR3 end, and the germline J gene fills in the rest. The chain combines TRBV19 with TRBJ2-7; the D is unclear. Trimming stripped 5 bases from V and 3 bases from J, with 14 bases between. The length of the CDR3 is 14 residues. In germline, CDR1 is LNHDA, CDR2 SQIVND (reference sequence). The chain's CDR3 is CASSPWAERYEQYF. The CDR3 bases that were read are TGTGCCAGTAGTCCCTGGGCTGAACGCTACGAG.